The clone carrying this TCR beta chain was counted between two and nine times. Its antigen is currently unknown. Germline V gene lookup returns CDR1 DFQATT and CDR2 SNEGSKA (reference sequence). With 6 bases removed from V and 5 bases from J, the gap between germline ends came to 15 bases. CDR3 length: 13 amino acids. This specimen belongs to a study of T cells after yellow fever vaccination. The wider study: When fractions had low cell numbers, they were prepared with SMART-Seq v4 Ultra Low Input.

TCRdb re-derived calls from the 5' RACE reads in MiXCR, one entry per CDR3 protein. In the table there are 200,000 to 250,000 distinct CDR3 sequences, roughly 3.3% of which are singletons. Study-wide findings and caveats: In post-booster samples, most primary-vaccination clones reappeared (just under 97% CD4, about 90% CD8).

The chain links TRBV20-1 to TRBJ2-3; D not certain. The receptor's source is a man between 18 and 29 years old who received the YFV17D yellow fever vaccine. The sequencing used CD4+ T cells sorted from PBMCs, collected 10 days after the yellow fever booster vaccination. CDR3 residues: CSAPSSTLDTQYF. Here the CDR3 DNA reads TGCAGTGCCCCGAGCTCCACCTTAGATACGCAGTATTTT.